This T cell receptor (beta chain) came from a study of blood T cell repertoires in COVID-19. For the study at large: Researchers got acute and convalescent COVID-19 samples from the United States, Italy and Spain. T cells, B-cell-depleted T cells, or PBMCs supplied cDNA or gDNA.

This CDR3 is 14 amino acids long. Per the germline V gene, CDR1 is SEHNR and CDR2 is FQNEAQ (reference sequence). Trimming removed 1 base from V and 1 base from J, with 7 bases in between. Original data processing: It was from reference gene primer amplification that nucleated cell counts were estimated. Sequencing was performed with immunoSEQ multiplex PCR; in TCRdb, only in-frame clones are kept and a portion is missing. V and J calls and clone size come straight from that table; D and trimming were deduced from the DNA. The repertoire includes fewer than 250,000 clones, roughly four fifths of them detected once, and 7.4% sits in the top ten.

The sample taken for sequencing was peripheral blood. The rearrangement uses TRBV7-9 and TRBJ1-1; unclear D gene. This receptor was taken from a woman aged 45-65 years with acute or convalescent COVID-19. CDR3 DNA sequence: TGTGCCAGCAGCTTAGGGGCCGGGAACACTGAAGCTTTCTTT. Its translation: CASSLGAGNTEAFF. Supplemented by reference TRBV7-9 and TRBJ1-1, the full variable domain reads DTGVSQNPRHKITKRGQNVTFRCDPISEHNRLYWYRQTLGQGPEFLTYFQNEAQLEKSRLLSDRFSAERPKGSFSTLEIQRTEQGDSAMYLCASSLGAGNTEAFFGQGTRLTVV.